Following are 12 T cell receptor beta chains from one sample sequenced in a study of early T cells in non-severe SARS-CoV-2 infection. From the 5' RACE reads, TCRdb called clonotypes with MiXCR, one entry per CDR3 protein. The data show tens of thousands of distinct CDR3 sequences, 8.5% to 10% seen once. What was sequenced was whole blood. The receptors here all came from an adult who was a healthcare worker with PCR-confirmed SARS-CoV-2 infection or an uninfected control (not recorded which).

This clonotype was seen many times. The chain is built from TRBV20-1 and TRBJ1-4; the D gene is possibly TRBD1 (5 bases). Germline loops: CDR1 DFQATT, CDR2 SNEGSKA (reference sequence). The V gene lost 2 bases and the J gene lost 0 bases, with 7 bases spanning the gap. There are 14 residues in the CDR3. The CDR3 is CSARRDSTNEKLFF. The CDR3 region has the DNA TGCAGTGCTAGAAGGGACTCAACTAATGAAAAACTGTTTTTT.

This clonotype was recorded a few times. The CDR3 protein is CASRRQTAGYNSPLHF. DNA of the CDR3: TGTGCCAGCAGACGTCAGACAGCCGGATATAATTCACCCCTCCACTTT. The chain has TRBV7-2 and TRBJ1-6; tentative D call: TRBD1 (5 bases). Germline CDR1 is SGHTA and CDR2 is FQGNSA. The CDR3 runs to 16 residues. Trimming left V 6 bases short and J 4 bases short, with 16 bases between.

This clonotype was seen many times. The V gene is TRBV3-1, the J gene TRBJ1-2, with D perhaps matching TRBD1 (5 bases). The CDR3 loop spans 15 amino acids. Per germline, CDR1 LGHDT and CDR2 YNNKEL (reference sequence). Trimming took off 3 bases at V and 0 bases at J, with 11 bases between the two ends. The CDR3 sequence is CASSHRDGANYGYTF. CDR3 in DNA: TGTGCCAGCAGCCACCGGGACGGAGCTAACTATGGCTACACCTTC.

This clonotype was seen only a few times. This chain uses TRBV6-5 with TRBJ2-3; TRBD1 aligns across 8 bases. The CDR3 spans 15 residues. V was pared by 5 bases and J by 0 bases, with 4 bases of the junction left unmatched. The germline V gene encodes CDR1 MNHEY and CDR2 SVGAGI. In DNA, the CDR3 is TGTGCCAGCAGTCGCCAGGGGGCTAGCACAGATACGCAGTATTTT. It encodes CASSRQGASTDTQYF.

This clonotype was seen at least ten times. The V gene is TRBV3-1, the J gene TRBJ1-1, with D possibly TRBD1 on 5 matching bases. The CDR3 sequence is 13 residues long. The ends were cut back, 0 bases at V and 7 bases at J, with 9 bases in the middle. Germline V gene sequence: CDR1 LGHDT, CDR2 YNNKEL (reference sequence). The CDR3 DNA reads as TGTGCCAGCAGCCAAGATGGGGGAGGTGAAGCTTTCTTT. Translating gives CASSQDGGGEAFF.

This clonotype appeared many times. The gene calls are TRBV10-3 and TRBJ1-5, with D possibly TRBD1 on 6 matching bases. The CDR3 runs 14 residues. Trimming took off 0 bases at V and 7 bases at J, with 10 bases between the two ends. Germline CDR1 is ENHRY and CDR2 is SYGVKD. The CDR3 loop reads CAISESGGGQPQHF. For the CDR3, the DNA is TGTGCCATCAGTGAGTCGGGGGGCGGGCAGCCCCAGCATTTT.

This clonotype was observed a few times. The DNA of the CDR3 is TGTGCCTGTACCGCCGGGACAGCGTTTTACGAGCAGTACTTC. The encoded protein is CACTAGTAFYEQYF. This sequence joins TRBV30 and TRBJ2-7, with 7 bases matching TRBD1. Trimming removed 6 bases from V and 4 bases from J; junction bases left unmatched: 12. CDR1 is GTSNPN, CDR2 SVGIG, per germline (reference sequence). This CDR3 is built from 14 residues.

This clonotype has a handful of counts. The CDR3 DNA sequence: TGCAGCGTCCAATGGCTGGGGGGCGAGCAGTACTTC. Protein product: CSVQWLGGEQYF. This sequence joins TRBV29-1 and TRBJ2-7; D possibly corresponds to TRBD2 (6 bases). Deletions cut 6 bases from V and 6 bases from J, with 15 bases between. Germline V CDR1 and CDR2: SQVTM, ANQGSEA. The CDR3 is 12 residues long.

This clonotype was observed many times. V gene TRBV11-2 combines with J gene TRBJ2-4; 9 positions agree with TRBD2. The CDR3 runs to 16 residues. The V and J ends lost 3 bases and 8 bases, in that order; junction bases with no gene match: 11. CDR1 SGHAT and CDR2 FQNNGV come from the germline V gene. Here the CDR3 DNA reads TGTGCCAGCAGCTTTTTGTCTAGCGGGACTGTGGACATTCAGTACTTC. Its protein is CASSFLSSGTVDIQYF. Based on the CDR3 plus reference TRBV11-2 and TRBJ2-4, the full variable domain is EAGVAQSPRYKIIEKRQSVAFWCNPISGHATLYWYQQILGQGPKLLIQFQNNGVVDDSQLPKDRFSAERLKGVDSTLKIQPAKLEDSAVYLCASSFLSSGTVDIQYFGAGTRLSVL.

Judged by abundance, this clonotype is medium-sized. CDR3 sequence: CASSQTGTSGSPLHF. The CDR3 region has the DNA TGTGCCAGCAGCCAAACCGGGACCTCTGGTTCACCCCTCCACTTT. The rearrangement links TRBV3-1 to TRBJ1-6; D might be TRBD1 (5 bases). The CDR3 has 15 amino acids. The V end was cut by 2 bases, the J end by 9 bases, with 14 bases between. Per germline, CDR1 LGHDT and CDR2 YNNKEL (reference sequence).

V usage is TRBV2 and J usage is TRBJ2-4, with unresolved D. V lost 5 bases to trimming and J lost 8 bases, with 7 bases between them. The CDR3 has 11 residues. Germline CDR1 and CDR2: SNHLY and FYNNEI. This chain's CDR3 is CASSTWDIQYF. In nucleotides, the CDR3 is TGTGCCAGCAGTACGTGGGACATTCAGTACTTC.

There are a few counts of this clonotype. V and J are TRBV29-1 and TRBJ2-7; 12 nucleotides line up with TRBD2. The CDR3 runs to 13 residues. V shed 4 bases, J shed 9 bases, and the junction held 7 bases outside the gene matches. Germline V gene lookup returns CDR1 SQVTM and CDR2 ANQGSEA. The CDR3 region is CSVVFLAGGPQYF. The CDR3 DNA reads TGCAGCGTTGTTTTCCTAGCGGGAGGGCCGCAGTACTTC.